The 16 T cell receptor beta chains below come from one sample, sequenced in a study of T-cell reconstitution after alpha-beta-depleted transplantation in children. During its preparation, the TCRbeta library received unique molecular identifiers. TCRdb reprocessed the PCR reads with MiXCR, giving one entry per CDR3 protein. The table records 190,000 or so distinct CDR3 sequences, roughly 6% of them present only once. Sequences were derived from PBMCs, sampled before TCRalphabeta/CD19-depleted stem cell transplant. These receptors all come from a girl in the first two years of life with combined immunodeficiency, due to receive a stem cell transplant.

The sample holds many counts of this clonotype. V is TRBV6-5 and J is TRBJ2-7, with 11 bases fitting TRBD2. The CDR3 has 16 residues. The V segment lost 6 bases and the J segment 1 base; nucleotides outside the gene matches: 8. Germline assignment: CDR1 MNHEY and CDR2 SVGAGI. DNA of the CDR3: TGTGCCAGCAGCACTCCGAGGACTAGCGGGTCCTACGAGCAGTACTTC. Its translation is CASSTPRTSGSYEQYF.

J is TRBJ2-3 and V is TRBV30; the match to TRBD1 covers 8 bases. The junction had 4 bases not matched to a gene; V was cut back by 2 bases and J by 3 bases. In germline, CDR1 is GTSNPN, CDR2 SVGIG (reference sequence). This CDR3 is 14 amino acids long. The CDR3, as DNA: TGTGCCTGGAGTAGACAGGGGTATACAGATACGCAGTATTTT. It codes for CAWSRQGYTDTQYF.

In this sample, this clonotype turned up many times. The CDR3 protein is CSVGTKGELFF. In nucleotides, the CDR3 is TGCAGCGTTGGGACAAAAGGGGAGCTGTTTTTT. The chain is built from TRBV29-1 and TRBJ2-2; possible D gene TRBD1, 5 bases. Trimming removed 4 bases from V and 8 bases from J, with 8 bases in between. The CDR3 is 11 amino acids. From germline, CDR1 is SQVTM and CDR2 ANQGSEA.

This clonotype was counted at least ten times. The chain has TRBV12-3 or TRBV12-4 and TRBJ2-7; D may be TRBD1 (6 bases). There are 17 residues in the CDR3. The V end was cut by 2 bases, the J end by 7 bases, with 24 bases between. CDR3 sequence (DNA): TGTGCCAGCAGTTTACCCCAAAACAGGGTATCCGAGAGGGAGCAGTACTTC. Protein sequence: CASSLPQNRVSEREQYF.

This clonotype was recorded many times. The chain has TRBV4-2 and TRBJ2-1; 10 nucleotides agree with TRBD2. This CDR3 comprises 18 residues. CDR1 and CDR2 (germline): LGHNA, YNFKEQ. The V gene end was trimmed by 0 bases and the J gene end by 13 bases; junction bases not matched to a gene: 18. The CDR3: CASSQDPWGVAGGLVQFF. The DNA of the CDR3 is TGTGCCAGCAGCCAAGATCCCTGGGGGGTAGCGGGAGGTCTGGTACAGTTCTTC.

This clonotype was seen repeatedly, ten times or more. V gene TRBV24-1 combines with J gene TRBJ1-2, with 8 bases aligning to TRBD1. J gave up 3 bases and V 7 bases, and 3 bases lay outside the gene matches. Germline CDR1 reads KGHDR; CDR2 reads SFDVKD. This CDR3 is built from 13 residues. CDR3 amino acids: CATSEQGDYGYTF. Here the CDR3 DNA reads TGTGCCACCAGCGAACAGGGGGACTATGGCTACACCTTC.

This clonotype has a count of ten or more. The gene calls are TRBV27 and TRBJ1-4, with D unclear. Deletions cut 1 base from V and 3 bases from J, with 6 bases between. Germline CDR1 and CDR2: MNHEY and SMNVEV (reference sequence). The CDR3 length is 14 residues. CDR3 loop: CASSLWGSNEKLFF. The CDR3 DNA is TGTGCCAGCAGTTTATGGGGTTCTAATGAAAAACTGTTTTTT.

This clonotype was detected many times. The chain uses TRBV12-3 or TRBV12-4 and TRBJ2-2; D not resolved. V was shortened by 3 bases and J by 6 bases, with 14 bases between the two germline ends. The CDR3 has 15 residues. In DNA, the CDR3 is TGTGCCAGCAGTTTTCCCACGGCACCCTCCGGGGAGCTGTTTTTT. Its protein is CASSFPTAPSGELFF.

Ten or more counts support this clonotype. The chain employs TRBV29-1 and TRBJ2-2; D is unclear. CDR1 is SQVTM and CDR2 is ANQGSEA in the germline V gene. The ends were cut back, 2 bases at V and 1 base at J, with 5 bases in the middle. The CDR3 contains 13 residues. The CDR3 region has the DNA TGCAGCGTTGAACAATGGAACACCGGGGAGCTGTTTTTT. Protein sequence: CSVEQWNTGELFF.

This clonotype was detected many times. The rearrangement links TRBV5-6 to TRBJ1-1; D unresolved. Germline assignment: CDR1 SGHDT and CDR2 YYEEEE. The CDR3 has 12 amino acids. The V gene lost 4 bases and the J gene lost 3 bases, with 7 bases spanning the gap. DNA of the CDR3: TGTGCCAGCAGCCAGGTGGACACTGAAGCTTTCTTT. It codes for CASSQVDTEAFF.

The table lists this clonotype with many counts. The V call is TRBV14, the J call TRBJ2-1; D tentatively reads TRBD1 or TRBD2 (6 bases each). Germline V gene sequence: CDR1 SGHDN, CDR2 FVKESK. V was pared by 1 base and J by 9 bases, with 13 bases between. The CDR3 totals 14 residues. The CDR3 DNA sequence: TGTGCCAGCAGCCAAGGCCAACAGGGAGGTGAGCAGTTCTTC. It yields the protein CASSQGQQGGEQFF.

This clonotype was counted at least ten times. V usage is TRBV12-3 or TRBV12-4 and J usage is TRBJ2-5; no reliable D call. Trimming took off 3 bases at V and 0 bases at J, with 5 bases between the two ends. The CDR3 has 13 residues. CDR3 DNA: TGTGCCAGCAGTTTGGCACACCAAGAGACCCAGTACTTC. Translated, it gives CASSLAHQETQYF.

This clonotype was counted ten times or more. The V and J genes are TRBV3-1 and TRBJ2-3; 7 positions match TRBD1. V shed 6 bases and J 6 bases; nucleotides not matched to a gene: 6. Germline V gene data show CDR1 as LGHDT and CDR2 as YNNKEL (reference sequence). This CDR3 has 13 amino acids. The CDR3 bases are TGTGCCAGCAGTTATACAGGGGCCGATACGCAGTATTTT. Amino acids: CASSYTGADTQYF.

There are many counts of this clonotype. The CDR3, as DNA: TGTGCCAGCAGCTTAGATATAGGGGCCTACGAGCAGTACTTC. This gives the protein CASSLDIGAYEQYF. The chain links TRBV7-6 to TRBJ2-7; D might be TRBD1 (5 bases). Trimming took 1 base from V and 2 from J, leaving 9 bases between them. The CDR3 contains 14 residues. Germline CDR1 and CDR2: SGHVS and FNYEAQ.

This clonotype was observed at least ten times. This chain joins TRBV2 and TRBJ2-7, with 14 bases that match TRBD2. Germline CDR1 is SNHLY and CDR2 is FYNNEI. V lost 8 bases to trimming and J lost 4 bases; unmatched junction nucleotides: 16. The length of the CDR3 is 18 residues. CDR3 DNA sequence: TGTGCCAGCTCACTCCCGGGACTAGCGGGGGTTCGACAGTACGAGCAGTACTTC. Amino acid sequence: CASSLPGLAGVRQYEQYF.

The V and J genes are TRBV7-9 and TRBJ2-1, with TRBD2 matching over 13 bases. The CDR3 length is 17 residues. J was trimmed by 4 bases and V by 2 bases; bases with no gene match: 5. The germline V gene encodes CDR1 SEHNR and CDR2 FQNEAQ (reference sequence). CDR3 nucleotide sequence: TGTGCCAGCAGCTTAATGGGACTAGCGGGATTTTACAATGAGCAGTTCTTC. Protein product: CASSLMGLAGFYNEQFF.